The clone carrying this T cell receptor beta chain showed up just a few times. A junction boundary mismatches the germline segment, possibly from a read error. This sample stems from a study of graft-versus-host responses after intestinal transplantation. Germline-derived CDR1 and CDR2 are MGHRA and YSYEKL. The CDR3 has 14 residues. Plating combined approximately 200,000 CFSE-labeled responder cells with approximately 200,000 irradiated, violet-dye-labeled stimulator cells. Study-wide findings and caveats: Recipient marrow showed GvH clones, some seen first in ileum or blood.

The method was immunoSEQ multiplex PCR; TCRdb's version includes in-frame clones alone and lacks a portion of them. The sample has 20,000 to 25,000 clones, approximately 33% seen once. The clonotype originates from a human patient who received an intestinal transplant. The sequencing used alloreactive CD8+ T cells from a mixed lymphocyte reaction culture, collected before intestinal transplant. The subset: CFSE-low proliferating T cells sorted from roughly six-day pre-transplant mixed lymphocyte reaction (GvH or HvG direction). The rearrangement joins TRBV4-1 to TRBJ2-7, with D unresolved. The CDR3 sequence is CASSQEKGFYEQYF. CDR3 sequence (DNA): TGTGCCAGCAGCCAAGAGAAAGGGTTCTACGAGCAGTACTTC.